This TCR beta chain was profiled in a study of CD8 T cells in Susac syndrome. The table lists this clonotype with a count of one. The CDR3 contains 14 residues. The germline CDR1 and CDR2 sequences are DFQATT and SNEGSKA (reference sequence). V gave up 5 bases and J gave up 4 bases; unmatched junction bases: 8. Random hexamers were used to reverse transcribe the RNA input (about 0.5 to 1 ug). Amplification of TCR beta CDR3 spanned 54 Vbeta and 13 Jbeta via immunoSEQ multiplex PCR. TCRdb reprocessed the immunoSEQ multiplex PCR reads with MiXCR, giving one entry per CDR3 protein. The sample shows hundreds of thousands of distinct CDR3 sequences, more than 70% of them seen only once. Negative isolation yielded the CD8+ and CD4+ T cells, while FACS enriched the TEMRA cells.

This chain connects TRBV20-1 to TRBJ2-1; 7 bases are shared with TRBD1. This receptor was identified in a human donor with multiple sclerosis. Sequencing used CD8+ T cells from PBMCs. The CDR3 DNA follows: TGCAGTGCTCGAGGGGGACAGAGTTACAATGAGCAGTTCTTC. Amino acids: CSARGGQSYNEQFF.